The 24 T cell receptor beta chains below were found in one sample sequenced in a study of blood T cell repertoires in COVID-19. TCRdb's table, derived via immunoSEQ multiplex PCR, lists solely in-frame clones and lacks some. The table has about 110,000 clones, approximately 65% seen once. The sample was peripheral blood. Receptors were obtained from an older woman with acute or convalescent COVID-19.

V is TRBV2 and J is TRBJ1-4; 9 positions match TRBD1. J was trimmed by 8 bases and V by 7 bases; bases with no gene match: 5. Germline V gene sequence: CDR1 SNHLY, CDR2 FYNNEI. The CDR3 length is 13 residues. The CDR3 bases are TGTGCCAGCAACGGACAGGGGAGGGAAAAACTGTTTTTT. It encodes CASNGQGREKLFF.

J is TRBJ1-4 and V is TRBV5-4; 8 bases map to TRBD1. The CDR3 has 16 residues. Trimming at V came to 3 bases and at J to 2 bases, leaving 6 bases not matched to a gene. The V gene's germline CDR1 is SGHNT and CDR2 YYREEE (reference sequence). The CDR3 DNA reads as TGTGCCAGCAGCTACGGACAGGGAACGACTAATGAAAAACTGTTTTTT. Its translation: CASSYGQGTTNEKLFF.

In its sample, this clone was seen once. The chain carries TRBV29-1 and TRBJ2-1; tentatively, D is TRBD1 (5 bases). The CDR3 extends over 12 amino acids. Germline lookup yields CDR1 SQVTM and CDR2 ANQGSEA. The V gene lost 2 bases and the J gene lost 7 bases, with 9 bases spanning the gap. The CDR3 here is CSVERGTNEQFF. DNA of the CDR3: TGCAGCGTTGAAAGGGGTACAAATGAGCAGTTCTTC.

The J gene is TRBJ1-1, the V gene TRBV6-2 or TRBV6-3, with a tentative D call TRBD1 (6 bases). The CDR3 length is 14 residues. CDR1 MNHEY and CDR2 SVGEGT come from the germline V gene. V was shortened by 4 bases and J by 1 base, with 10 bases between the two germline ends. The DNA for the CDR3 is TGTGCCAGCAGTTGGGGGGGGCGGAACACTGAAGCTTTCTTT. Translation: CASSWGGRNTEAFF.

This clone has only one observation. This chain links TRBV6-5 with TRBJ1-2, with 7 bases fitting TRBD1. CDR3 size: 13 residues. The germline V gene encodes CDR1 MNHEY and CDR2 SVGAGI. Trimming removed 6 bases from V and 6 bases from J; junction bases left unmatched: 7. CDR3 in DNA: TGTGCCAGCAGACACACCGGGACAGATGGCTACACCTTC. It is translated as CASRHTGTDGYTF.

V is TRBV3-1 (or the pseudogene TRBV3-2) and J is TRBJ2-5; 7 bases map to TRBD1. Looked up from germline, CDR1 is LGHDT and CDR2 is YNNKEL (reference sequence). J was trimmed by 4 bases and V by 5 bases; bases with no gene match: 7. The CDR3 covers 14 residues. CDR3 amino acids: CASSKGTVRETQYF. CDR3 coding DNA: TGTGCCAGCAGCAAAGGGACAGTTAGAGAGACCCAGTACTTC.

The V call is TRBV4-2, the J call TRBJ1-1, with D unresolved. V lost 5 bases, J lost 1 base, and 14 bases lay in between. From germline, CDR1 is LGHNA and CDR2 YNFKEQ. The CDR3 totals 15 residues. As DNA, the CDR3 is TGTGCCAGCAGCACTTCCGACGGGAGGAACACTGAAGCTTTCTTT. It specifies CASSTSDGRNTEAFF.

The V and J genes are TRBV7-8 and TRBJ2-3; D uncertain. Between the trimmed V and J ends, which lost 5 bases and 2 bases, there was a span of 8 bases. The CDR3 has 13 residues. CDR1 SGHVS and CDR2 FQNEAQ come from the germline V gene. CDR3 sequence (DNA): TGTGCCAGCAGCGTCCCTTCCACAGATACGCAGTATTTT. As protein: CASSVPSTDTQYF.

This clone appeared once. The gene calls are TRBV19 and TRBJ1-1; 9 bases align to TRBD1. In germline, CDR1 is LNHDA, CDR2 SQIVND (reference sequence). The junction had 9 bases not matched to a gene; V was cut back by 7 bases and J by 0 bases. This CDR3 is built from 16 residues. The CDR3 DNA reads as TGTGCCAGTACCAGAGGGACAGGGCCGATGAACACTGAAGCTTTCTTT. Encoded protein: CASTRGTGPMNTEAFF.

For this clone: One end of the junction fails to match germline, which may point to a read error. DNA for the CDR3: TGTGCCAGCAGCCCTGGGGGGAACGTTGGAACGTTGGGCTTT. Protein sequence: CASSPGGNVGTLGF. The chain employs TRBV3-1 (or the pseudogene TRBV3-2) and TRBJ1-1, with D maybe TRBD1 (5 bases). The CDR3 contains 14 residues. Germline CDR1 and CDR2: LGHDT and YNNKEL (reference sequence).

The rearrangement links TRBV5-1 to TRBJ2-7, with 9 bases matching TRBD1. The CDR3 totals 14 residues. V was clipped by 4 bases and J by 2 bases; unmatched bases: 4. CDR1 is SGHRS, CDR2 YFSETQ, per germline. As DNA, the CDR3 is TGCGCCAGCAGCGCGGGACAGGGAGCCTACGAGCAGTACTTC. Protein product: CASSAGQGAYEQYF.

The rearrangement joins TRBV3-1 (or the pseudogene TRBV3-2) to TRBJ2-5, with a possible D match to TRBD2 (6 bases). V was clipped by 1 base and J by 7 bases, with 13 bases between them. The CDR3 contains 14 residues. The germline gives CDR1 LGHDT, CDR2 YNNKEL (reference sequence). The CDR3 region is CASSQGREPGTQYF. The CDR3 region has the DNA TGTGCCAGCAGCCAAGGTCGGGAGCCTGGGACCCAGTACTTC.

The gene calls are TRBV3-1 (or the pseudogene TRBV3-2) and TRBJ1-2; D gene unclear. CDR3 size: 13 residues. Trimming cost V 4 bases and J 1 base, with 7 bases left between them. Per germline, CDR1 LGHDT and CDR2 YNNKEL (reference sequence). DNA for the CDR3: TGTGCCAGCAGCCCACAGCTTAACTATGGCTACACCTTC. Translated, it gives CASSPQLNYGYTF.

For this clone: A clone one base away is much larger, so this may be a read error. The chain carries TRBV28 and TRBJ2-2; D may be TRBD2 (6 bases). The ends were cut back, 6 bases at V and 1 base at J, with 15 bases in the middle. This CDR3 contains 16 residues. Germline-derived CDR1 and CDR2 are MDHEN and SYDVKM. CDR3 amino acids: CASRTTNGGNTGELFF. CDR3 bases: TGTGCCAGCAGGACTACTAACGGGGGGAACACCGGGGAGCTGTTTTTT.

The chain joins TRBV4-3 to TRBJ2-7, with D perhaps TRBD1 (5 bases). The V end was cut by 4 bases, the J end by 2 bases, with 15 bases between. The CDR3 runs to 15 residues. Germline CDR1 is LGHNA and CDR2 is YSLEER. This chain's CDR3 is CASSPYPTGPYEQYF. The CDR3 coding sequence is TGCGCCAGCAGCCCCTACCCCACAGGACCCTACGAGCAGTACTTC.

Here the CDR3 reads CATATGWTNYEAFF. CDR3 in DNA: TGTGCCACCGCTACCGGTTGGACAAACTATGAAGCTTTCTTT. V and J are TRBV19 and TRBJ1-1; D might be TRBD1 (5 bases). Per the germline V gene, CDR1 is LNHDA and CDR2 is SQIVND (reference sequence). The V and J ends lost 10 bases and 7 bases respectively, with 22 bases between them. This CDR3 comprises 14 residues.

The chain links TRBV6-5 to TRBJ2-5; TRBD2 matches at 8 bases. The length of the CDR3 is 15 residues. V lost 2 bases, J lost 1 base, and 3 bases stayed unmatched. Germline V CDR1 and CDR2: MNHEY, SVGAGI. This CDR3 is CASSYDRGGQETQYF. In nucleotides, the CDR3 is TGTGCCAGCAGTTACGACCGGGGGGGCCAAGAGACCCAGTACTTC.

The rearrangement links TRBV6-1 to TRBJ2-1; tentatively, D is TRBD1 (6 bases). The V end lost 8 bases, the J end lost 3 bases, and 8 bases lay between the germline ends. CDR1 and CDR2 (germline): MNHNS, SASEGT. This CDR3 has 12 amino acids. The chain's CDR3 is CASRDNYNEQFF. CDR3 DNA: TGTGCCAGCCGGGACAACTACAATGAGCAGTTCTTC.

V gene TRBV3-1 (or the pseudogene TRBV3-2) combines with J gene TRBJ2-7; perhaps TRBD2 as D (5 bases). From germline, CDR1 is LGHDT and CDR2 YNNKEL (reference sequence). This CDR3 comprises 15 residues. Trimming removed 0 bases at V and 0 bases at J, with 9 bases between. CDR3 amino acids: CASSQDYGNSYEQYF. The CDR3 bases are TGTGCCAGCAGCCAAGATTACGGGAACTCCTACGAGCAGTACTTC.

The chain couples TRBV2 to TRBJ1-2; 10 nucleotides align to TRBD1. The germline CDR1 and CDR2 sequences are SNHLY and FYNNEI. The CDR3 runs 14 residues. The ends lost 4 bases at V and 4 bases at J; junction bases unmatched: 3. CDR3 protein: CASSADRGPYGYTF. CDR3 nucleotides: TGTGCCAGCAGTGCCGACAGGGGGCCCTATGGCTACACCTTC.

The chain uses TRBV5-1 and TRBJ1-4, with 9 nucleotides matching TRBD1. Germline assignment: CDR1 SGHRS and CDR2 YFSETQ. The CDR3 covers 16 residues. Losses at the gene ends were 0 bases for V and 4 bases for J; bases not matched to a gene: 4. CDR3 nucleotides: TGCGCCAGCAGCTTGGACCCGGGACAGGGTAATGAAAAACTGTTTTTT. It yields the protein CASSLDPGQGNEKLFF.

The chain links TRBV11-2 to TRBJ2-3, with TRBD2 matching 13 bases. The CDR3 consists of 17 residues. Unmatched junction bases numbered 5, after V lost 4 bases and J lost 1 base. The germline gives CDR1 SGHAT, CDR2 FQNNGV. Written as DNA, the CDR3 is TGTGCCAGCAGCTCGGGACTAGCGGGGCGACGCACAGATACGCAGTATTTT. This gives the protein CASSSGLAGRRTDTQYF.

The rearrangement uses TRBV4-1 and TRBJ2-7, with D perhaps TRBD1 (5 bases). Germline CDR1 MGHRA, CDR2 YSYEKL. V lost 1 base and J lost 0, with 10 bases in between. The CDR3 loop spans 15 amino acids. The CDR3 region is CASSQGAGSSYEQYF. The CDR3 nucleotides are TGCGCCAGCAGCCAAGGGGCAGGGTCCTCCTACGAGCAGTACTTC.

The chain employs TRBV15 and TRBJ1-5, with D possibly matching TRBD1 (5 bases). V was clipped by 2 bases and J by 1 base, with 15 bases between them. There are 17 residues in the CDR3. The germline CDR1 and CDR2 sequences are LNHNV and YYDKDF (reference sequence). CDR3 residues: CATSRPGRGESNQPQHF. The CDR3 DNA is TGTGCCACCAGCAGACCCGGCCGGGGGGAAAGCAATCAGCCCCAGCATTTT.